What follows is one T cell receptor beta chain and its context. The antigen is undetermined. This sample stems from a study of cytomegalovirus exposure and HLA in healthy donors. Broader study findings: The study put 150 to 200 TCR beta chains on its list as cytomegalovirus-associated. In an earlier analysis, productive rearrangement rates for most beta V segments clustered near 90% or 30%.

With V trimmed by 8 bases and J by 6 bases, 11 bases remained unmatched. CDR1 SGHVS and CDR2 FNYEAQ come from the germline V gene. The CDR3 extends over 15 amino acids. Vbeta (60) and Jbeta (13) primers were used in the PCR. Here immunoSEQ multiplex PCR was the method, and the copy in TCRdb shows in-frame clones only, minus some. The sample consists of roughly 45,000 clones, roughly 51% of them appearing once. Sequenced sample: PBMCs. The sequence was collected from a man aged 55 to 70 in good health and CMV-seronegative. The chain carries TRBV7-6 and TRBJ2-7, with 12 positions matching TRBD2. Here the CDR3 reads CASGELAGGGSEQYF. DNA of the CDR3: TGTGCCAGCGGGGAACTAGCGGGAGGAGGATCCGAGCAGTACTTC.